The 22 T cell receptor beta chains given below trace back to one sample, sequenced in a study of CD8 T cells in ankylosing spondylitis. General study points: A TCR beta motif of several highly homologous variants seemed to mark ankylosing spondylitis blood.

TCRdb reanalysed the 5' RACE reads using MiXCR and keeps one entry per CDR3 protein. The table shows roughly 440,000 distinct CDR3 sequences, with roughly 17% occurring only once. The antigens of these receptors remain unknown. Sequencing was performed on blood, either unsorted or a sorted T cell fraction (not recorded which). All receptors come from a male donor with ankylosing spondylitis.

This clonotype has a handful of counts. One end of the junction fails to match germline, which may point to a read error. This chain links TRBV5-6 with TRBJ2-7; D is possibly TRBD2 (5 bases). The CDR3 contains 13 residues. Germline CDR1 is SGHDT and CDR2 is YYEEEE. DNA of the CDR3: TGTGCCAGCAGCGCGAGGGCTGGGTCGGCGGACGACTTC. Amino acid sequence: CASSARAGSADDF. The full variable domain, rest sourced from reference TRBV5-6 and TRBJ2-7, is DAGVTQSPTHLIKTRGQQVTLRCSPKSGHDTVSWYQQALGQGPQFIFQYYEEEERQRGNFPDRFSGHQFPNYSSELNVNALLLGDSALYLCASSARAGSADDFGPGTRLTVT.

The chain carries TRBV30 and TRBJ2-7; D remains unclear. Germline V lookup: CDR1 GTSNPN, CDR2 SVGIG (reference sequence). The V end lost 1 base, the J end lost 0 bases, and 4 bases lay between the germline ends. The CDR3 runs to 12 residues. CDR3 sequence: CAWSGLSYEQYF. The CDR3, as DNA: TGTGCCTGGAGTGGACTCTCCTACGAGCAGTACTTC.

The genes are TRBV6-1 and TRBJ1-5; D might be TRBD1 (6 bases). The V end was cut by 5 bases, the J end by 4 bases, with 12 bases between. CDR3 length: 14 residues. Germline loops: CDR1 MNHNS, CDR2 SASEGT. CDR3 coding DNA: TGTGCCAGCAGTCCAGGGAGGGGGAATCAGCCCCAGCATTTT. As protein: CASSPGRGNQPQHF.

V usage is TRBV4-3 and J usage is TRBJ1-2; TRBD1 matches 8 bases. Germline CDR1 LGHNA, CDR2 YSLEER. The trim removed 2 bases at V and 10 bases at J, leaving 9 bases unmatched. The CDR3 consists of 14 residues. CDR3 in DNA: TGCGCCAGCAGCCAAACTATGCAGGGGGCTATCTACACCTTC. Translated, it gives CASSQTMQGAIYTF.

The V call is TRBV4-1, the J call TRBJ1-2; D is unclear. Germline V gene lookup returns CDR1 MGHRA and CDR2 YSYEKL. This CDR3 has 13 amino acids. Trimming cost V 3 bases and J 8 bases, with 13 bases left between them. The CDR3 nucleotides are TGCGCCAGCAGCCAGAGTTCGGGTCCCGGCTACACCTTC. Translation gives CASSQSSGPGYTF.

The rearrangement links TRBV20-1 to TRBJ2-7, with unresolved D. The CDR3 loop spans 13 amino acids. Looked up from germline, CDR1 is DFQATT and CDR2 is SNEGSKA (reference sequence). The V gene lost 2 bases and the J gene lost 4 bases, with 12 bases spanning the gap. Written as DNA, the CDR3 is TGCAGTGCTAGACCCCAGAAAGGATACGAGCAGTACTTC. This gives the protein CSARPQKGYEQYF.

This clonotype was counted between two and nine times. The chain is built from TRBV12-3 or TRBV12-4 and TRBJ2-1; TRBD1 aligns across 10 bases. The CDR3 loop spans 15 amino acids. The trim removed 2 bases at V and 9 bases at J, leaving 7 bases unmatched. The CDR3 nucleotides are TGTGCCAGCAGTTTACCGGGACAGGGGAACGGTGAGCAGTTCTTC. This encodes CASSLPGQGNGEQFF.

This clonotype was counted between two and nine times. CDR3 amino acids: CASSPIRAEEGYTF. CDR3 nucleotide sequence: TGTGCCAGCAGCCCAATACGGGCCGAGGAAGGCTACACCTTC. The V gene is TRBV5-5, the J gene TRBJ1-2; D not resolved. V was cut by 4 bases and J by 8 bases, with 18 bases left in between. The CDR3 is made up of 14 amino acids. CDR1 SGHKS and CDR2 YYEKEE come from the germline V gene (reference sequence). The variable domain in full, completed from reference TRBV5-5 and TRBJ1-2, reads DAGVTQSPTHLIKTRGQQVTLRCSPISGHKSVSWYQQVLGQGPQFIFQYYEKEERGRGNFPDRFSARQFPNYSSELNVNALLLGDSALYLCASSPIRAEEGYTFGSGTRLTVV.

This chain connects TRBV2 to TRBJ2-5; D possibly corresponds to TRBD1 (6 bases). Trimming pared 7 bases from V and 7 bases from J, leaving 13 bases between. Germline CDR1 is SNHLY and CDR2 is FYNNEI. The length of the CDR3 is 12 residues. CDR3: CASTGERGTQYF. The CDR3 nucleotides are TGTGCCAGCACAGGGGAAAGGGGGACCCAGTACTTC.

The chain uses TRBV28 and TRBJ2-5; TRBD2 is a possible D gene (5 bases). Germline V gene sequence: CDR1 MDHEN, CDR2 SYDVKM. There are 15 residues in the CDR3. With 7 bases removed from V and 5 bases from J, the gap between germline ends came to 20 bases. The CDR3 DNA reads as TGTGCCAGCATCCCTGCGGGCAGGCTAGGGGAGACCCAGTACTTC. The encoded protein is CASIPAGRLGETQYF.

CDR3 residues: CSALGLARGLANEQFF. The CDR3 coding sequence is TGCAGTGCCTTGGGACTAGCTCGGGGTCTTGCCAATGAGCAGTTCTTC. This rearrangement joins TRBV20-1 to TRBJ2-1; TRBD2 agrees at 9 bases. V lost 6 bases and J lost 6; bases outside the gene matches: 15. Per the germline V gene, CDR1 is DFQATT and CDR2 is SNEGSKA (reference sequence). There are 16 residues in the CDR3.

The V call is TRBV5-1, the J call TRBJ2-3; TRBD1 matches at 8 bases. The germline V gene has CDR1 SGHRS and CDR2 YFSETQ. V lost 6 bases to trimming and J lost 0 bases; unmatched junction nucleotides: 3. The CDR3 has 14 amino acids. CDR3 sequence reads: CASTGQGSTDTQYF. CDR3 nucleotides: TGCGCCAGCACCGGACAGGGAAGCACAGATACGCAGTATTTT.

This clonotype was seen more than once but under ten times. The chain links TRBV6-6 to TRBJ2-1; D not resolved. The CDR3 totals 13 residues. In germline, CDR1 is MNHNY, CDR2 SVGAGI (reference sequence). The V gene lost 3 bases and the J gene lost 5 bases, with 8 bases spanning the gap. In DNA, the CDR3 is TGTGCCAGCAGTTATGGAGACGACAATGAGCAGTTCTTC. As protein: CASSYGDDNEQFF.

In this sample, this clonotype turned up a few times. The chain combines TRBV2 with TRBJ1-6; D is ambiguous. This CDR3 spans 16 amino acids. V lost 6 bases, J lost 7 bases, and 19 bases lay in between. The germline gives CDR1 SNHLY, CDR2 FYNNEI. CDR3 DNA: TGTGCCAGCAGGGAGGACTTCGGAGGGAAAAATTCACCCCTCCACTTT. Translating it yields CASREDFGGKNSPLHF.

This clonotype was found a few times. The V gene is TRBV20-1, the J gene TRBJ1-1; the D gene is possibly TRBD1 (5 bases). Germline lookup yields CDR1 DFQATT and CDR2 SNEGSKA (reference sequence). This CDR3 has 14 residues. Trimming removed 6 bases from V and 0 bases from J, with 14 bases in between. This CDR3 is CSAPRGRVNTEAFF. CDR3 nucleotides: TGCAGTGCCCCGAGAGGCAGGGTGAACACTGAAGCTTTCTTT.

This chain joins TRBV2 and TRBJ1-4; TRBD1 matches at 8 bases. V gave up 5 bases and J gave up 0 bases; unmatched junction bases: 5. The CDR3 length is 16 residues. Germline values: CDR1 SNHLY, CDR2 FYNNEI. The CDR3 DNA sequence: TGTGCCAGCAGTTCCGGGACAGGCTCAACTAATGAAAAACTGTTTTTT. Protein sequence: CASSSGTGSTNEKLFF. Complete variable domain (other parts from reference TRBV2 and TRBJ1-4): EPEVTQTPSHQVTQMGQEVILRCVPISNHLYFYWYRQILGQKVEFLVSFYNNEISEKSEIFDDQFSVERPDGSNFTLKIRSTKLEDSAMYFCASSSGTGSTNEKLFFGSGTQLSVL.

The V call is TRBV7-2, the J call TRBJ1-2, with D possibly matching TRBD1 (5 bases). Trimming removed 5 bases from V and 4 bases from J, with 17 bases in between. Per the germline V gene, CDR1 is SGHTA and CDR2 is FQGNSA. This CDR3 is built from 15 residues. CDR3 region: CASSQPPGVGYGYTF. CDR3 bases: TGTGCCAGCAGCCAACCCCCGGGGGTGGGCTATGGCTACACCTTC.

This clonotype has a handful of counts. J is TRBJ2-1 and V is TRBV19; D is possibly TRBD1 (6 bases). Looked up from germline, CDR1 is LNHDA and CDR2 is SQIVND (reference sequence). CDR3 size: 16 residues. V was trimmed by 3 bases and J by 2 bases, leaving 14 bases between them. CDR3 DNA: TGTGCCAGTAGTATGGCAGGGGTGTACACCTACAATGAGCAGTTCTTC. It translates to CASSMAGVYTYNEQFF.

In its sample, this clonotype was seen a few times. V usage is TRBV4-1 and J usage is TRBJ2-1, with 8 nucleotides matching TRBD2. Germline V CDR1 and CDR2: MGHRA, YSYEKL. The CDR3 length is 16 residues. The trim removed 4 bases at V and 7 bases at J, leaving 12 bases unmatched. The CDR3 region has the DNA TGCGCCAGCAGCCCTGGGGGGGGACTAGTATATAATGAGCAGTTCTTC. Amino acids: CASSPGGGLVYNEQFF.

The gene calls are TRBV7-3 and TRBJ1-6; D possibly corresponds to TRBD1 (5 bases). This CDR3 has 16 residues. V lost 2 bases to trimming and J lost 5 bases, with 13 bases between them. Germline lookup yields CDR1 SGHTA and CDR2 FQGTGA. The CDR3 DNA sequence: TGTGCCAGCAGCTTATTGGGGACGGCGAATAATTCACCCCTCCACTTT. This codes for CASSLLGTANNSPLHF.

A remark on this clonotype: A read error is possible here, since a much larger clone lies one base away. V gene TRBV4-2 combines with J gene TRBJ1-2; D possibly corresponds to TRBD1 (5 bases). The CDR3 is made up of 13 amino acids. Germline V gene lookup returns CDR1 LGHNA and CDR2 YNFKEQ. DNA of the CDR3: TGTGCCAGCACGACAGAAACTAACTATGGCAACACCTTC. Residues: CASTTETNYGNTF.

This chain joins TRBV20-1 and TRBJ2-7, with TRBD2 matching 12 bases. V was pared by 4 bases and J by 5 bases, with 12 bases of the junction left unmatched. Germline V CDR1 and CDR2: DFQATT, SNEGSKA (reference sequence). CDR3 length: 16 residues. The CDR3 bases are TGCAGTGCTAAACCTCCCGGGACTAGCGGGCTGCACGAGCAGTACTTC. Protein product: CSAKPPGTSGLHEQYF.